This T cell receptor beta chain emerged from a study of T cells in Graves' hyperthyroidism and ophthalmopathy. The wider study: Staff took peripheral blood when the initial diagnosis was made, before any treatment began.

The source material, RNA transcripts, was used to amplify TCR beta CDR3 regions. RT-PCR in the first round (using the HTBI primer set) targeted the TCR CDR3. TCRdb ran MiXCR on the multiplex PCR reads and lists one entry per CDR3 protein. The sample includes 300,000 to 400,000 distinct CDR3 sequences, approximately 22% of them seen just once. This clonotype came up many times. There are 14 residues in the CDR3. Looked up from germline, CDR1 is MDHEN and CDR2 is SYDVKM. Trimming pared 8 bases from V and 3 bases from J, leaving 16 bases between. The chain recombines TRBV28 with TRBJ1-2; D is perhaps TRBD1 (5 bases). The sequence was obtained from a woman aged 50 to 60 with Graves' hyperthyroidism. Source material: blood. CDR3: CASVRQPDYYGYTF. DNA for the CDR3: TGTGCCAGCGTACGACAGCCCGATTACTATGGCTACACCTTC.